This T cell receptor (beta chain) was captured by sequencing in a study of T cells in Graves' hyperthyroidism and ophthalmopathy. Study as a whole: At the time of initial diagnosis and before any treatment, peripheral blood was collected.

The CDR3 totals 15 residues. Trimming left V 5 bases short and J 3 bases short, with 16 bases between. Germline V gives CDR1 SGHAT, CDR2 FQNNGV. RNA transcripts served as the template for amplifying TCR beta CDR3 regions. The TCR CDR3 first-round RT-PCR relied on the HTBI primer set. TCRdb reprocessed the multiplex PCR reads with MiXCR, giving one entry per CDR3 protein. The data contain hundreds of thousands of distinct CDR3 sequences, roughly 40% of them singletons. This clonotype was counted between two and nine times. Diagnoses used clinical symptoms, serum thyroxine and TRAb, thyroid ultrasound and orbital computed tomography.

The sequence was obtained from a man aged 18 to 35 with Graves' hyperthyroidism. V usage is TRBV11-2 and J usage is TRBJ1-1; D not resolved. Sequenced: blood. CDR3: CASSQDSRADTEAFF. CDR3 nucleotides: TGTGCCAGCAGCCAAGACTCGAGGGCGGACACTGAAGCTTTCTTT.